This record looks at one TCR beta chain sequence and its context. This entry is derived from a study of Ad26.COV2.S vaccination and SARS-CoV-2 variants. Overall study context: Donor participated within the Ad26.COV2.S arm of the COV1001 trial. The vaccine Ad26.COV2.S was put into the muscle once, or twice with 56 days between.

Documented treatment: around 19 received Ad26.COV2.S at low or high dose, single or two shots; about 5 received placebo; per-sample allocation not given. Sampling was done on day 63 after the first vaccine or placebo injection. Donation came from an adult in Boston who was aged 18-55 years. The data were produced by immunoSEQ multiplex PCR, yet TCRdb's version contains in-frame clones alone and is incomplete. The profile shows 250,000 or so clones, roughly nine tenths of them singletons. Trimming removed 1 base from V and 8 bases from J, with 12 bases in between. This CDR3 region has 14 residues. Germline assignment: CDR1 LGHNA and CDR2 YNFKEQ.

V usage is TRBV4-2 and J usage is TRBJ2-1; no clear D gene. This sequence was found in a person between 18 and 65 years old who received the Ad26.COV2.S COVID-19 vaccine or a placebo. Sequences were derived from peripheral blood, sampled in a trial of Ad26.COV2.S vaccine versus placebo. CDR3: CASSQGRENDEQFF. The CDR3 DNA reads as TGTGCCAGCAGCCAAGGTCGAGAAAACGATGAGCAGTTCTTC.